This T cell receptor beta chain stems from a study of T cell responses to AZD1222 COVID-19 vaccine. Findings of the study overall: Only a handful of AZD1222 recipients were seropositive at baseline.

Comments on this clone: Its antigen is currently unknown.

Produced via immunoSEQ multiplex PCR; TCRdb's table is partial and in-frame only. The sample holds about 93,000 clones, around nine tenths seen once. There are 14 residues in the CDR3. V gave up 5 bases and J gave up 5 bases, with 14 bases separating them. Per the germline V gene, CDR1 is SGHVS and CDR2 is FQNEAQ. The chain is built from TRBV7-8 and TRBJ2-3, with D perhaps TRBD1 or TRBD2 (5 bases each). Sequenced here: peripheral blood, sampled on day 0 of MenACWY control vaccination. This receptor was obtained from an adult in good health. CDR3 bases: TGTGCCAGCAGCAGCCGGGACGGACAAGATACGCAGTATTTT. It specifies CASSSRDGQDTQYF.